What follows are 26 T cell receptor beta chains derived from one specimen sequenced in a study of cytomegalovirus exposure and HLA in healthy donors. Use of 60 Vbeta and 13 Jbeta primers characterized the PCR. The protocol was immunoSEQ multiplex PCR, while the TCRdb copy is restricted to in-frame clones and leaves out a portion. In the table there are about 150,000 clones, roughly 80% of which are singletons. Sequenced: PBMCs. The receptors were gathered from a man aged 40-50 years in good health and CMV-seropositive.

The V gene is TRBV7-9, the J gene TRBJ2-1; 12 bases are shared with TRBD2. Germline trimming cut 1 base from V and 8 bases from J; bases unmatched to any gene: 12. Per germline, CDR1 SEHNR and CDR2 FQNEAQ (reference sequence). The CDR3 extends over 18 amino acids. In DNA form, the CDR3 reads TGTGCCAGCAGCTTAGTGGGGTCCACTAGCGGGAGGCCCCATGAGCAGTTCTTC. Its protein product is CASSLVGSTSGRPHEQFF. The full variable domain, in which reference TRBV7-9 and TRBJ2-1 provide the parts outside the CDR3, is DTGVSQNPRHKITKRGQNVTFRCDPISEHNRLYWYRQTLGQGPEFLTYFQNEAQLEKSRLLSDRFSAERPKGSFSTLEIQRTEQGDSAMYLCASSLVGSTSGRPHEQFFGPGTRLTVL.

The genes are TRBV9 and TRBJ2-7; TRBD2 aligns across 8 bases. The CDR3 extends over 15 amino acids. CDR1 is SGDLS and CDR2 is YYNGEE in the germline V gene. Germline trimming cut 0 bases from V and 5 bases from J; bases unmatched to any gene: 7. The CDR3 is CASSVEPRAGDEQYF. CDR3 coding DNA: TGTGCCAGCAGCGTAGAACCTAGAGCGGGAGACGAGCAGTACTTC.

The rearrangement uses TRBV21-1 and TRBJ2-7; the DNA was not used to check the table's D call, TRBD1. TRBV21-1 is labeled a pseudogene. There are 19 residues in the CDR3. CDR3 sequence (DNA): TGTGCCAGCAGCAGGGAGGAGGACAGGGAATCGGAGGTCTCCTACGAGCAGTACTTC. It encodes CASSREEDRESEVSYEQYF.

In its sample, this clone was seen a few times. The germline gene is not matched at one end of the junction; a read error may be the cause. The chain links TRBV5-1 to TRBJ2-6, with D possibly matching TRBD1 (5 bases). The CDR3 contains 13 residues. In germline, CDR1 is SGHRS, CDR2 YFSETQ. The CDR3 here is CASKGDGANGLTF. DNA for the CDR3: TGCGCCAGCAAGGGCGATGGGGCCAACGGCCTGACTTTC.

The chain couples TRBV5-1 to TRBJ2-2, with TRBD2 identical over 12 bases. The germline CDR1 and CDR2 sequences are SGHRS and YFSETQ. Trimming cost V 0 bases and J 0 bases; bases outside gene matches: 0. This CDR3 region has 17 residues. For the CDR3, the DNA is TGCGCCAGCAGCTTGGGGACTAGCGGGGCGAACACCGGGGAGCTGTTTTTT. Translation gives CASSLGTSGANTGELFF.

The V and J genes are TRBV7-6 and TRBJ2-3; D is uncertain. Trimming shortened V by 1 base and J by 3 bases, and 8 bases separated the two germline ends. This CDR3 spans 14 amino acids. From germline, CDR1 is SGHVS and CDR2 FNYEAQ. The CDR3 is CASSLGPGTDTQYF. The CDR3 nucleotides are TGTGCCAGCAGCTTAGGGCCGGGTACAGATACGCAGTATTTT.

J is TRBJ1-2 and V is TRBV5-6; TRBD1 matches at 7 bases. The CDR3 runs 15 residues. V gave up 4 bases and J gave up 0 bases; unmatched junction bases: 6. Germline CDR1 is SGHDT and CDR2 is YYEEEE. This CDR3 reads CASSRDSLTNYGYTF. The CDR3 DNA reads as TGTGCCAGCAGCCGGGACAGCCTAACTAACTATGGCTACACCTTC.

The rearrangement links TRBV9 to TRBJ2-3; TRBD1 aligns across 7 bases. The CDR3 loop spans 14 amino acids. V trimming: 0 bases; J trimming: 4 bases; junction bases outside the gene matches: 2. Germline V gene sequence: CDR1 SGDLS, CDR2 YYNGEE. The CDR3 nucleotides are TGTGCCAGCAGCGTAGGGACAGGTTCAGATACGCAGTATTTT. Translated, it gives CASSVGTGSDTQYF.

This chain uses TRBV27 with TRBJ2-3; TRBD2 matches at 8 bases. V shed 2 bases, J shed 0 bases, and the junction held 13 bases outside the gene matches. Per the germline V gene, CDR1 is MNHEY and CDR2 is SMNVEV (reference sequence). The length of the CDR3 is 19 residues. The CDR3 DNA reads as TGTGCCAGCAGTTTAAAATCCCCCGGACTAGCTGTTAGCACAGATACGCAGTATTTT. Translating gives CASSLKSPGLAVSTDTQYF.

This rearrangement joins TRBV7-3 to TRBJ1-3; D ambiguous. Trimming took 4 bases from V and 2 from J, leaving 6 bases between them. From germline, CDR1 is SGHTA and CDR2 FQGTGA. This CDR3 region has 13 residues. CDR3 loop: CASSSVPGNTIYF. The CDR3, as DNA: TGTGCCAGCAGCTCGGTCCCTGGAAACACCATATATTTT.

J is TRBJ1-2 and V is TRBV9; a weak D match, TRBD1 (6 bases). The V end was cut by 4 bases, the J end by 4 bases, with 14 bases between. CDR1 and CDR2 from the germline V gene are SGDLS and YYNGEE. The CDR3 extends over 14 amino acids. CDR3 in amino acids: CASSPGTSLYGYTF. CDR3 in DNA: TGTGCCAGCAGCCCTGGGACATCCCTCTATGGCTACACCTTC.

In its sample, this clone was seen once. This sequence joins TRBV18 and TRBJ2-2, with D unresolved. V was shortened by 2 bases and J by 2 bases, with 6 bases between the two germline ends. The CDR3 spans 14 residues. CDR1 is KGHSH, CDR2 LQKENI, per germline. CDR3 DNA: TGTGCCAGCTCACCAGAAGCTAACACCGGGGAGCTGTTTTTT. Translation: CASSPEANTGELFF.

The V call is TRBV6-5, the J call TRBJ1-1, with 8 nucleotides matching TRBD1. The J segment lost 0 bases and the V segment lost 5 bases, leaving 5 bases of the junction unmatched. Per the germline V gene, CDR1 is MNHEY and CDR2 is SVGAGI. CDR3 length: 15 amino acids. The CDR3: CASSRQGIMNTEAFF. In nucleotides, the CDR3 is TGTGCCAGCAGTCGACAGGGGATTATGAACACTGAAGCTTTCTTT.

The chain is built from TRBV4-2 and TRBJ1-1; the D gene is possibly TRBD1 (6 bases). The CDR3 runs to 14 residues. The V gene lost 4 bases and the J gene lost 3 bases, with 12 bases spanning the gap. The germline V gene encodes CDR1 LGHNA and CDR2 YNFKEQ. CDR3 loop: CASSRTGWDTEAFF. The CDR3 DNA follows: TGTGCCAGCAGCCGAACAGGGTGGGACACTGAAGCTTTCTTT.

V and J are TRBV5-1 and TRBJ2-6; no clear D gene. CDR1 SGHRS and CDR2 YFSETQ come from the germline V gene. V lost 4 bases, J lost 0 bases, and 5 bases lay in between. The CDR3 is made up of 14 amino acids. CDR3 DNA sequence: TGCGCCAGCAGCGCAGGCTCTGGGGCCAACGTCCTGACTTTC. Encoded protein: CASSAGSGANVLTF.

The rearrangement uses TRBV6-1 and TRBJ1-1; weak D call: TRBD1 (5 bases). There are 13 residues in the CDR3. Deletions cut 6 bases from V and 3 bases from J, with 11 bases between. Germline assignment: CDR1 MNHNS and CDR2 SASEGT. The CDR3 nucleotides are TGTGCCAGCAGACAGGTGGGGTACACTGAAGCTTTCTTT. Translation: CASRQVGYTEAFF.

The chain employs TRBV11-3 and TRBJ2-5, with TRBD2 matching 10 bases. This CDR3 is 16 amino acids long. CDR1 and CDR2 (germline): SGHNT, YENEEA. Trimming removed 5 bases from V and 4 bases from J; junction bases left unmatched: 10. CDR3 protein: CASSHSGLAGVETQYF. In nucleotides, the CDR3 is TGTGCCAGCAGCCATAGCGGGCTAGCGGGAGTAGAGACCCAGTACTTC.

This clone was picked up a small number of times. A junction boundary mismatches the germline segment, possibly from a read error. The chain couples TRBV7-2 to TRBJ2-5; TRBD2 matches 12 bases. Per the germline V gene, CDR1 is SGHTA and CDR2 is FQGNSA. CDR3 size: 15 residues. The CDR3 bases are TGTGCCAGCAGCTTAGCGGCTAGGACTAGCGGGATTCGGGACTTC. Amino acid sequence: CASSLAARTSGIRDF. Complete variable domain (other parts from reference TRBV7-2 and TRBJ2-5): GAGVSQSPSNKVTEKGKDVELRCDPISGHTALYWYRQSLGQGLEFLIYFQGNSAPDKSGLPSDRFSAERTGGSVSTLTIQRTQQEDSAVYLCASSLAARTSGIRDFGPGTRLLVL.

The rearrangement uses TRBV5-1 and TRBJ2-1, with TRBD2 matching over 12 bases. The length of the CDR3 is 15 residues. Germline loops: CDR1 SGHRS, CDR2 YFSETQ. Losses at the gene ends were 4 bases for V and 9 bases for J; bases not matched to a gene: 8. DNA of the CDR3: TGCGCCAGCAGCCCTAGACTAGCGGGAGAGACTGAGCAGTTCTTC. Its protein is CASSPRLAGETEQFF.

This chain uses TRBV27 with TRBJ2-4; the match to TRBD2 covers 11 bases. In germline, CDR1 is MNHEY, CDR2 SMNVEV (reference sequence). This CDR3 has 16 amino acids. The V segment lost 5 bases and the J segment 6 bases; nucleotides outside the gene matches: 9. The CDR3 sequence is CASSTGLAGTLNIQYF. The CDR3 DNA is TGTGCCAGCAGTACTGGACTAGCGGGTACCCTAAACATTCAGTACTTC.

This clone was recorded a few times. This chain uses TRBV9 with TRBJ2-3; D remains ambiguous. The germline gives CDR1 SGDLS, CDR2 YYNGEE. The CDR3 loop spans 15 amino acids. The V and J ends lost 0 bases and 2 bases respectively, with 10 bases between them. The CDR3 DNA reads as TGTGCCAGCAGCGTAGGCCCCGCGGACACAGATACGCAGTATTTT. It is translated as CASSVGPADTDTQYF.

V usage is TRBV7-2 and J usage is TRBJ1-5, with 8 bases aligning to TRBD1. CDR1 SGHTA and CDR2 FQGNSA come from the germline V gene. This CDR3 has 16 residues. V shed 0 bases and J 5 bases; nucleotides not matched to a gene: 6. The DNA of the CDR3 is TGTGCCAGCAGCTTAGCGGCAGGGGGCGGTGATCAGCCCCAGCATTTT. This sequence encodes CASSLAAGGGDQPQHF.

This clone was detected only once. The chain employs TRBV7-5 and TRBJ2-6; no DNA check was done on the table's D call, TRBD2. TRBV7-5 is a documented pseudogene. The length of the CDR3 is 16 residues. CDR3 in amino acids: CVRSFLARPGANVLTF. CDR3 bases: TGTGTCAGAAGCTTCCTAGCGCGGCCTGGGGCCAACGTCCTGACTTTC.

The V call is TRBV6-5, the J call TRBJ2-7, with TRBD2 matching over 10 bases. Unmatched junction bases numbered 9, after V lost 6 bases and J lost 4 bases. Germline V lookup: CDR1 MNHEY, CDR2 SVGAGI. The CDR3 loop spans 15 amino acids. CDR3 sequence (DNA): TGTGCCAGCAGGGCCTTAGCGGGAGGACCATACGAGCAGTACTTC. Protein: CASRALAGGPYEQYF.

V gene TRBV5-1 combines with J gene TRBJ1-5; 9 nucleotides match TRBD1. The CDR3 contains 15 residues. The germline CDR1 and CDR2 sequences are SGHRS and YFSETQ. Trimming at V came to 0 bases and at J to 7 bases, leaving 5 bases not matched to a gene. As DNA, the CDR3 is TGCGCCAGCAGCTTGGGACAGGGGGAAGGGCAGCCCCAGCATTTT. Amino acids: CASSLGQGEGQPQHF.

Concerning this clone: The germline gene is not matched at one end of the junction; a read error may be the cause. J is TRBJ2-7 and V is TRBV10-3; possibly TRBD2 for D (6 bases). The CDR3 is 12 residues long. Germline values: CDR1 ENHRY, CDR2 SYGVKD. The chain's CDR3 is CAISEGGYSGIF. CDR3 nucleotides: TGTGCCATCAGTGAAGGAGGGTACAGTGGAATTTTC.